Below, 29 T cell receptor beta chains from the same sample are listed, as sequenced in a study of CD8 T cells in ankylosing spondylitis (dated by TCRdb to about 2017). Points the paper makes about the study in general: A TCR beta motif of seven or eight highly homologous amino acid variants appeared characteristic of blood from ankylosing spondylitis patients.

No antigen is known for these receptors. Library prep was done by 5' RACE. TCRdb lists the instrument as Illumina HiSeq 2500. The public reads were reprocessed in TCRdb via fastp at Q25 and MiXCR, keeping in-frame beta chains. Under each unique CDR3 protein, matching rows form one entry showing the most common genes and DNA. The sample table shows some 840,000 distinct CDR3 sequences, and 12% are seen once. Under 0.6% of the sample belongs to the ten largest clones. Sequencing used blood, either unsorted or a sorted T cell fraction (not recorded which). Every receptor here comes from a male donor with ankylosing spondylitis.

V is TRBV28 and J is TRBJ2-1; weak D call: TRBD2 (5 bases). Germline V gives CDR1 MDHEN, CDR2 SYDVKM. V was pared by 5 bases and J by 9 bases, with 17 bases between. The CDR3 has 14 residues. The CDR3 region has the DNA TGTGCCAGCAGTCTCCCCAGAGGGTTAGGTGAGCAGTTCTTC. It specifies CASSLPRGLGEQFF.

This clonotype appeared a few times. This chain's CDR3 is CSVGQGGMYEQYF. The CDR3 region has the DNA TGCAGCGTCGGACAGGGGGGTATGTACGAGCAGTACTTC. The gene calls are TRBV29-1 and TRBJ2-7; 10 positions match TRBD1. The CDR3 sequence is 13 residues long. After removal of 6 bases from V and 4 bases from J, the junction contained 6 bases not matched to a gene. CDR1 is SQVTM and CDR2 is ANQGSEA in the germline V gene.

The CDR3: CASSRRHRGATDTQYF. CDR3 nucleotides: TGTGCCAGCAGTCGTAGGCACAGGGGCGCAACAGATACGCAGTATTTT. The rearrangement links TRBV2 to TRBJ2-3, with 7 bases aligning to TRBD1. CDR1 and CDR2 from the germline V gene are SNHLY and FYNNEI. Trimming removed 5 bases from V and 3 bases from J; junction bases left unmatched: 11. CDR3 length: 16 amino acids.

The chain links TRBV20-1 to TRBJ2-1, with D unresolved. Trimming left V 0 bases short and J 3 bases short, with 12 bases between. Germline values: CDR1 DFQATT, CDR2 SNEGSKA (reference sequence). CDR3 size: 15 residues. The CDR3 DNA reads as TGCAGTGCTAGAGATCGGTTAGGCAACTACAATGAGCAGTTCTTC. Its protein product is CSARDRLGNYNEQFF.

The chain recombines TRBV6-5 with TRBJ2-5, with 8 nucleotides matching TRBD2. J lost 5 bases, V lost 4 bases, and 9 bases had no gene match. Germline V gives CDR1 MNHEY, CDR2 SVGAGI. The CDR3 contains 15 residues. The CDR3 DNA sequence: TGTGCCAGCAGTTCTCGGGGGGGCCTCGGGGAGACCCAGTACTTC. Translation: CASSSRGGLGETQYF.

This clonotype has only a few counts. The V gene is TRBV5-1, the J gene TRBJ2-5; 7 bases align to TRBD1. The CDR3 loop spans 14 amino acids. The junction had 2 bases not matched to a gene; V was cut back by 3 bases and J by 0 bases. Germline V gives CDR1 SGHRS, CDR2 YFSETQ. In DNA, the CDR3 is TGCGCCAGCAGCTCGGGACAGAACCAAGAGACCCAGTACTTC. Translated, it gives CASSSGQNQETQYF. The full variable domain, with the rest looked up from reference TRBV5-1 and TRBJ2-5, is KAGVTQTPRYLIKTRGQQVTLSCSPISGHRSVSWYQQTPGQGLQFLFEYFSETQRNKGNFPGRFSGRQFSNSRSEMNVSTLELGDSALYLCASSSGQNQETQYFGPGTRLLVL.

This clonotype was observed at least ten times. The chain has TRBV20-1 and TRBJ1-5, with D possibly TRBD1 on 5 matching bases. V lost 4 bases to trimming and J lost 8 bases, with 15 bases between them. This CDR3 comprises 13 residues. CDR1 is DFQATT and CDR2 is SNEGSKA in the germline V gene (reference sequence). CDR3 protein: CSANGGREEPQHF. The CDR3 nucleotides are TGCAGTGCTAACGGTGGCAGGGAGGAGCCCCAGCATTTT.

The chain has TRBV6-2 or TRBV6-3 and TRBJ2-7; 7 nucleotides align to TRBD1. Germline V gives CDR1 MNHEY, CDR2 SVGEGT. CDR3 length: 14 residues. Unmatched junction bases numbered 9, after V lost 7 bases and J lost 3 bases. The CDR3 coding sequence is TGTGCCAGCAAGAGACAGGGTCCCAACTACGAGCAGTACTTC. This encodes CASKRQGPNYEQYF.

This clonotype was seen only a few times. CDR3 residues: CSARDLSVGRYNEQFF. The CDR3 region has the DNA TGCAGTGCTAGAGATCTCAGTGTGGGGCGCTACAATGAGCAGTTCTTC. This chain connects TRBV20-1 to TRBJ2-1; perhaps TRBD1 as D (5 bases). The CDR3 has 16 residues. The germline V and J ends were trimmed by 0 bases and 3 bases, with 15 bases remaining between them. The germline gives CDR1 DFQATT, CDR2 SNEGSKA (reference sequence).

The rearrangement uses TRBV11-3 and TRBJ2-2; D might be TRBD1 (5 bases). V shed 5 bases and J shed 5 bases, with 12 bases lying between them. The CDR3 length is 14 residues. Germline V gene lookup returns CDR1 SGHNT and CDR2 YENEEA. Here the CDR3 reads CASSDRHRTGELFF. CDR3 bases: TGTGCCAGCAGCGATAGACACAGGACCGGGGAGCTGTTTTTT.

At least ten counts were recorded for this clonotype. This chain links TRBV20-1 with TRBJ1-1, with D perhaps TRBD1 (5 bases). This CDR3 comprises 15 residues. Germline CDR1 and CDR2: DFQATT and SNEGSKA (reference sequence). Trimming stripped 3 bases from V and 4 bases from J, with 18 bases between. CDR3 sequence reads: CSASGFQGESTEAFF. CDR3 in DNA: TGCAGTGCTAGCGGATTCCAGGGTGAGAGCACTGAAGCTTTCTTT.

The chain is built from TRBV20-1 and TRBJ2-7, with 7 positions matching TRBD2. The V gene's germline CDR1 is DFQATT and CDR2 SNEGSKA (reference sequence). The V gene end was trimmed by 6 bases and the J gene end by 5 bases; junction bases not matched to a gene: 4. The CDR3 spans 11 residues. CDR3 nucleotides: TGCAGTGCGGGGGGGACTCACGAGCAGTACTTC. This codes for CSAGGTHEQYF.

The chain links TRBV20-1 to TRBJ1-1; D is possibly TRBD1 (6 bases). V gave up 4 bases and J gave up 6 bases, with 12 bases separating them. The CDR3 spans 12 residues. Germline CDR1 DFQATT, CDR2 SNEGSKA (reference sequence). CDR3 in amino acids: CSATKGGPEAFF. CDR3 nucleotide sequence: TGCAGTGCTACGAAGGGGGGCCCTGAAGCTTTCTTT.

In this sample, this clonotype turned up many times. The J gene is TRBJ2-5, the V gene TRBV3-1; 7 positions match TRBD2. Trimming cost V 2 bases and J 5 bases; bases outside gene matches: 8. The CDR3 has 15 amino acids. Per the germline V gene, CDR1 is LGHDT and CDR2 is YNNKEL (reference sequence). In DNA, the CDR3 is TGTGCCAGCAGCCAAACTAGCGACAGCGGGGAGACCCAGTACTTC. Residues: CASSQTSDSGETQYF.

This clonotype was found many times. The chain has TRBV5-1 and TRBJ2-1; maybe TRBD2 (7 bases). Looked up from germline, CDR1 is SGHRS and CDR2 is YFSETQ. Trimming pared 0 bases from V and 3 bases from J, leaving 10 bases between. This CDR3 has 15 residues. The CDR3 loop is CASSLAGGYYNEQFF. Here the CDR3 DNA reads TGCGCCAGCAGCTTGGCGGGGGGCTACTACAATGAGCAGTTCTTC.

This clonotype was recorded at least ten times. The chain is built from TRBV5-1 and TRBJ2-1; TRBD1 agrees at 11 bases. Germline-derived CDR1 and CDR2 are SGHRS and YFSETQ. After removal of 3 bases from V and 9 bases from J, the junction contained 5 bases not matched to a gene. The CDR3 is made up of 14 amino acids. The CDR3 protein is CASSSGTGGVEQFF. The CDR3 coding sequence is TGCGCCAGCAGCTCCGGGACAGGGGGGGTTGAGCAGTTCTTC.

This clonotype was seen more than once but under ten times. The chain has TRBV7-2 and TRBJ1-5; D perhaps matches TRBD1 (6 bases). CDR3 size: 17 residues. Germline V CDR1 and CDR2: SGHTA, FQGNSA. V was shortened by 2 bases and J by 1 base, with 15 bases between the two germline ends. The CDR3 bases are TGTGCCAGCAGCTTACGGGGGCTGCAGGGAAGCAATCAGCCCCAGCATTTT. Translation gives CASSLRGLQGSNQPQHF.

This clonotype was counted only a few times. This chain links TRBV7-9 with TRBJ1-5; possible D gene TRBD1, 6 bases. Germline V CDR1 and CDR2: SEHNR, FQNEAQ (reference sequence). The CDR3 length is 13 residues. V lost 6 bases and J lost 9, with 15 bases in between. CDR3 in DNA: TGTGCCAGCAGTAAGGACAGAGTGATGCCCCAGCATTTT. It yields the protein CASSKDRVMPQHF.

V gene TRBV2 combines with J gene TRBJ1-4; 9 bases line up with TRBD1. CDR1 and CDR2 (germline): SNHLY, FYNNEI. J was trimmed by 10 bases and V by 8 bases; bases with no gene match: 5. This CDR3 is built from 12 residues. The CDR3: CASGTGLGKLFF. Here the CDR3 DNA reads TGTGCCAGCGGGACAGGGTTGGGAAAACTGTTTTTT.

This rearrangement joins TRBV6-2 or TRBV6-3 to TRBJ2-5; D may be TRBD1 (6 bases). Trimming pared 2 bases from V and 5 bases from J, leaving 18 bases between. The germline V gene has CDR1 MNHEY and CDR2 SVGEGT. The length of the CDR3 is 16 residues. This chain's CDR3 is CASSYNSGQKRETQYF. The CDR3 DNA follows: TGTGCCAGCAGTTACAACTCGGGACAAAAAAGGGAGACCCAGTACTTC.

This clonotype was found many times. The rearrangement joins TRBV29-1 to TRBJ1-5; the D gene is possibly TRBD1 (5 bases). This CDR3 region has 14 residues. The germline V gene encodes CDR1 SQVTM and CDR2 ANQGSEA. Between the trimmed V and J ends, which lost 6 bases and 2 bases, there was a span of 14 bases. In DNA, the CDR3 is TGCAGCGTGGGGGGTCGCAGGGGCAATCAGCCCCAGCATTTT. As protein: CSVGGRRGNQPQHF.

The rearrangement links TRBV20-1 to TRBJ2-3, with D possibly called TRBD1 or TRBD2 (5 bases each). This CDR3 has 14 residues. The germline V and J ends were trimmed by 5 bases and 3 bases, with 15 bases remaining between them. CDR1 and CDR2 from the germline V gene are DFQATT and SNEGSKA (reference sequence). Here the CDR3 DNA reads TGCAGTGCTGCCGGGACCCCCGCGACAGATACGCAGTATTTT. Amino acid sequence: CSAAGTPATDTQYF.

There are a few counts of this clonotype. This CDR3 reads CASSQDVGNYGYTF. CDR3 coding DNA: TGTGCCAGCAGCCAGGACGTAGGCAACTATGGCTACACCTTC. The chain joins TRBV4-2 to TRBJ1-2; no clear D. Germline CDR1 is LGHNA and CDR2 is YNFKEQ. The CDR3 length is 14 residues. Trimming took 3 bases from V and 2 from J, leaving 10 bases between them.

V gene TRBV7-3 combines with J gene TRBJ1-1, with D possibly matching TRBD1 (6 bases). The ends were cut back, 1 base at V and 5 bases at J, with 17 bases in the middle. Germline-derived CDR1 and CDR2 are SGHTA and FQGTGA. The CDR3 covers 16 residues. For the CDR3, the DNA is TGTGCCAGCAGCTTAAGGGGAACCAGGGGAGGAACTGAAGCTTTCTTT. Encoded protein: CASSLRGTRGGTEAFF. The variable domain in full, completed from reference TRBV7-3 and TRBJ1-1, reads GAGVSQTPSNKVTEKGKYVELRCDPISGHTALYWYRQSLGQGPEFLIYFQGTGAADDSGLPNDRFFAVRPEGSVSTLKIQRTERGDSAVYLCASSLRGTRGGTEAFFGQGTRLTVV.

This clonotype was detected only a few times. The rearrangement links TRBV20-1 to TRBJ2-7, with D possibly being TRBD1 or TRBD2 (5 bases each). V was cut by 5 bases and J by 0 bases, with 14 bases left in between. Germline-derived CDR1 and CDR2 are DFQATT and SNEGSKA (reference sequence). CDR3 size: 14 residues. The CDR3, as DNA: TGCAGTGCTCTCCGGGGCGCGAGCTCCTACGAGCAGTACTTC. Protein product: CSALRGASSYEQYF.

This clonotype was seen a few times. V is TRBV5-1 and J is TRBJ2-7; D possibly corresponds to TRBD2 (6 bases). V was cut by 2 bases and J by 2 bases, with 14 bases left in between. Germline CDR1 is SGHRS and CDR2 is YFSETQ. The CDR3 is 15 residues long. DNA of the CDR3: TGCGCCAGCAGCTTATCGGGACTCACAACCTACGAGCAGTACTTC. Translating it yields CASSLSGLTTYEQYF.

The chain is built from TRBV29-1 and TRBJ2-5; 9 nucleotides align to TRBD1. CDR1 is SQVTM, CDR2 ANQGSEA, per germline. There are 12 residues in the CDR3. V trimming: 6 bases; J trimming: 6 bases; junction bases outside the gene matches: 5. CDR3 residues: CSVLGQGQTQYF. The CDR3 region has the DNA TGCAGCGTCCTAGGACAGGGGCAGACCCAGTACTTC.

The chain is built from TRBV9 and TRBJ1-2; no clear D. V lost 4 bases to trimming and J lost 2 bases, with 12 bases between them. Germline CDR1 and CDR2: SGDLS and YYNGEE. The CDR3 has 14 amino acids. CDR3 in amino acids: CASSPSSGNYGYTF. The CDR3 nucleotides are TGTGCCAGCAGCCCTTCCTCCGGGAACTATGGCTACACCTTC. Together with reference TRBV9 and TRBJ1-2, the CDR3 gives the full variable domain: DSGVTQTPKHLITATGQRVTLRCSPRSGDLSVYWYQQSLDQGLQFLIQYYNGEERAKGNILERFSAQQFPDLHSELNLSSLELGDSALYFCASSPSSGNYGYTFGSGTRLTVV.

This rearrangement joins TRBV5-1 to TRBJ2-7, with 8 bases matching TRBD1. CDR1 and CDR2 from the germline V gene are SGHRS and YFSETQ. V dropped 4 bases and J dropped 9; count of bases not matched to a gene: 9. CDR3 length equals 13 residues. The CDR3: CASSVGDRRGQYF. The CDR3 DNA sequence: TGCGCCAGCAGCGTGGGGGACAGGCGAGGGCAGTACTTC.